This T cell receptor beta chain originates from a study of early T cells in non-severe SARS-CoV-2 infection. Study summary: The authors sequenced bulk RNA from unsorted whole blood, leaving chains unpaired.

Study conclusions and caveats: Sequences matched to VDJdb favored anti-spike CD8 responses, while private and CD4 specificities were missed.

This clonotype has ten or more counts. Its matching antigen is unknown. Attachment of unique molecular identifiers was made to individual cDNA molecules. MiXCR was run by TCRdb on the 5' RACE reads, yielding one entry per CDR3 protein. The table has 70,000 or so distinct CDR3 sequences, about an eighth seen once; the top ten hold roughly 1.3%. This receptor was obtained from an adult who was a healthcare worker with PCR-confirmed SARS-CoV-2 infection or an uninfected control (not recorded which). Sequences were obtained from whole blood.

Here the CDR3 DNA reads TGCGCCAGCAGCTTGCAGGGTTTCAGCTATGGCTACACCTTC. This encodes CASSLQGFSYGYTF. V gene TRBV5-1 combines with J gene TRBJ1-2; a weak D match, TRBD1 (5 bases). V gave up 1 base and J gave up 4 bases, with 11 bases separating them. The CDR3 covers 14 residues. Germline CDR1 SGHRS, CDR2 YFSETQ.